A selection of T cell receptor beta chains follows, all from one sample in a study of blood T cells in healthy people across ages. TCRdb reanalysed the 5' RACE reads using MiXCR and keeps one entry per CDR3 protein. This table has some 1.5 million distinct CDR3 sequences, roughly 43% appearing once. Sequenced: blood. The receptors were sampled from a woman aged 18-29 years in good health. Each CDR3 is given with its conserved first and last residue. A D gene is named only where the DNA matches it firmly. Only some rows state a clone size, as once, few, many or a class for expanded clones.

D gene: .; V gene: TRBV27; clone size: few; J gene: TRBJ2-2; CDR3 DNA: TGTGCCAGCAGGGAAGGGCACACCGGGGAGCTGTTTTTT; CDR3 protein: CASREGHTGELFF
D gene: TRBD1; V gene: TRBV15; clone size: .; J gene: TRBJ1-1; CDR3 DNA: TGTGCCACCTACAAAACAGGGGCGCAGGTGAACACTGAAGCTTTCTTT; CDR3 protein: CATYKTGAQVNTEAFF
D gene: TRBD2; V gene: TRBV6-2/TRBV6-3; clone size: .; J gene: TRBJ2-4; CDR3 DNA: TGTGCCAGCAGTCCCTCTGGACTAGCCGGGGGGCACATTCAGTACTTC; CDR3 protein: CASSPSGLAGGHIQYF
D gene: .; V gene: TRBV4-1; clone size: .; J gene: TRBJ2-7; CDR3 DNA: TGCGCCAGCAGCCAAGATCTTGCCTCCAACTACGAGCAGTACTTC; CDR3 protein: CASSQDLASNYEQYF
D gene: .; V gene: TRBV6-1; clone size: .; J gene: TRBJ2-3; CDR3 DNA: TGTGCCAGCACGCAACGAAGGGGGAACACAGATACGCAGTATTTT; CDR3 protein: CASTQRRGNTDTQYF
D gene: .; V gene: TRBV11-2; clone size: .; J gene: TRBJ2-7; CDR3 DNA: TGTGCCAGCAGCCGGACCTGGGACGAGCAGTACTTC; CDR3 protein: CASSRTWDEQYF
D gene: .; V gene: TRBV6-1; clone size: .; J gene: TRBJ1-6; CDR3 DNA: TGTGCCAGCTGTCAGACAGACTCCAATAATTCACCCCTCCACTTT; CDR3 protein: CASCQTDSNNSPLHF
D gene: .; V gene: TRBV4-3; clone size: few; J gene: TRBJ1-5; CDR3 DNA: TGCGCCAGCAGCTCTCGGACCAATCAGCCCCAGCATTTT; CDR3 protein: CASSSRTNQPQHF
D gene: .; V gene: TRBV7-6; clone size: .; J gene: TRBJ2-3; CDR3 DNA: TGTGCCAGCAGCTGGCTGGGGGAATCGACAGATACGCAGTATTTT; CDR3 protein: CASSWLGESTDTQYF
D gene: TRBD2; V gene: TRBV20-1; clone size: .; J gene: TRBJ2-3; CDR3 DNA: TGCAGTGCTGACTTTAGCGGGATTAGCACAGATACGCAGTATTTT; CDR3 protein: CSADFSGISTDTQYF
D gene: TRBD2; V gene: TRBV20-1; clone size: .; J gene: TRBJ2-3; CDR3 DNA: TGCAGTGCTAGAGCGGGGGGGGGCACAGATACGCAGTATTTT; CDR3 protein: CSARAGGGTDTQYF
D gene: .; V gene: TRBV6-9; clone size: .; J gene: TRBJ1-5; CDR3 DNA: TGTGCCAGCAGCCCATTCAGTCAGCCCCAGCATTTT; CDR3 protein: CASSPFSQPQHF
D gene: .; V gene: TRBV6-6; clone size: many; J gene: TRBJ2-3; CDR3 DNA: TGTGCCAGCAGCGGAAACACAGATACGCAGTATTTT; CDR3 protein: CASSGNTDTQYF
D gene: .; V gene: TRBV20-1; clone size: few; J gene: TRBJ2-7; CDR3 DNA: TGCAGTGCGTGGACCGGGACGGACTCCTACGAGCAGTACTTC; CDR3 protein: CSAWTGTDSYEQYF
D gene: .; V gene: TRBV4-1; clone size: .; J gene: TRBJ2-1; CDR3 DNA: TGCGCCAGCAGCCAATTCGACGGATCCTACAATGAGCAGTTCTTC; CDR3 protein: CASSQFDGSYNEQFF
D gene: TRBD2; V gene: TRBV7-9; clone size: once; J gene: TRBJ2-1; CDR3 DNA: TGTGCCAGCAGCTTGCCGGGGGGGCTGGATGAGCAGTTCTTC; CDR3 protein: CASSLPGGLDEQFF
D gene: .; V gene: TRBV5-1; clone size: .; J gene: TRBJ1-1; CDR3 DNA: TGCGCCAGCGGAGGTTCAACAGGGTCCCGTGAAGCTTTCTTT; CDR3 protein: CASGGSTGSREAFF
D gene: TRBD1; V gene: TRBV2; clone size: .; J gene: TRBJ1-1; CDR3 DNA: TGTGCCAGCTACCACGGACAGGGCCTTGAAGCTTTCTTT; CDR3 protein: CASYHGQGLEAFF
D gene: .; V gene: TRBV7-2; clone size: .; J gene: TRBJ2-1; CDR3 DNA: TGTGCCAGCAGCTTAGGGTACCTTGGGGATGAGCAGTTCTTC; CDR3 protein: CASSLGYLGDEQFF
D gene: TRBD2; V gene: TRBV29-1; clone size: .; J gene: TRBJ2-7; CDR3 DNA: TGCAGCGTTGCGTTAGCGGGAGGGCGGAACGAGCAGTACTTC; CDR3 protein: CSVALAGGRNEQYF
D gene: TRBD2; V gene: TRBV5-1; clone size: many; J gene: TRBJ2-3; CDR3 DNA: TGTGCCAGCAGTTTAGGGTTAGCGGGATACACAGATACGCAGTATTTT; CDR3 protein: CASSLGLAGYTDTQYF
D gene: .; V gene: TRBV5-1; clone size: .; J gene: TRBJ2-1; CDR3 DNA: TGCGCCAGCAGCGTGTCTGTGGGGCACAATGAGCAGTTCTTC; CDR3 protein: CASSVSVGHNEQFF
D gene: TRBD2; V gene: TRBV28; clone size: few; J gene: TRBJ2-7; CDR3 DNA: TGTGCCAGCAGCAGCAGACTAGCGGCAAACTACGAGCAGTACTTC; CDR3 protein: CASSSRLAANYEQYF
D gene: TRBD2; V gene: TRBV9; clone size: .; J gene: TRBJ2-1; CDR3 DNA: TGTGCCAGCAGCGACCGCCGGGGGGGAGATGAGCAGTTCTTC; CDR3 protein: CASSDRRGGDEQFF
D gene: .; V gene: TRBV29-1; clone size: few; J gene: TRBJ2-3; CDR3 DNA: TGCAGCGTAGGCAATGGGGCGGATACGCAGTATTTT; CDR3 protein: CSVGNGADTQYF
D gene: TRBD2; V gene: TRBV29-1; clone size: few; J gene: TRBJ2-2; CDR3 DNA: TGCAGCGTTGTAGCGGGGAACACCGGGGAGCTGTTTTTT; CDR3 protein: CSVVAGNTGELFF
D gene: TRBD1; V gene: TRBV29-1; clone size: .; J gene: TRBJ2-7; CDR3 DNA: TGCAGCGTTCCGAGGACAGGGGGGACCTACGAGCAGTACTTC; CDR3 protein: CSVPRTGGTYEQYF
D gene: TRBD2; V gene: TRBV18; clone size: .; J gene: TRBJ2-5; CDR3 DNA: TGTGCCAGCTCAGGGACTCTAGCGGCAGAAGAGACCCAGTACTTC; CDR3 protein: CASSGTLAAEETQYF